The next 20 T cell receptor beta chains were all read from a single sample in a study of beta chain features in type 1 diabetes. Expressed TCRB transcripts were sequenced after all isolated RNA was converted to cDNA. Generated by immunoSEQ multiplex PCR, the TCRdb table keeps only in-frame clones and is missing some. Among 150,000 or so clones listed, under 60% were seen once. Sequenced input: Tregs from blood. Source of these receptors: a man between 18 and 35 years old in good health.

This clone turned up a few times. This chain connects TRBV28 to TRBJ2-2; D gene unclear. V lost 6 bases and J 4 bases, leaving 9 bases between the germline ends. Germline V lookup: CDR1 MDHEN, CDR2 SYDVKM. This CDR3 is 13 amino acids long. CDR3 sequence reads: CASRLPSTGELFF. DNA of the CDR3: TGTGCCAGCAGATTACCTTCCACCGGGGAGCTGTTTTTT. Based on the CDR3 plus reference TRBV28 and TRBJ2-2, the full variable domain is DVKVTQSSRYLVKRTGEKVFLECVQDMDHENMFWYRQDPGLGLRLIYFSYDVKMKEKGDIPEGYSVSREKKERFSLILESASTNQTSMYLCASRLPSTGELFFGEGSRLTVL.

The genes are TRBV30 and TRBJ2-5; TRBD2 aligns across 10 bases. The junction had 8 bases not matched to a gene; V was cut back by 8 bases and J by 5 bases. Per germline, CDR1 GTSNPN and CDR2 SVGIG (reference sequence). This CDR3 is built from 13 residues. The CDR3, as DNA: TGTGCCGTTAGCGGGGGGCGTCGGGAGACCCAGTACTTC. This codes for CAVSGGRRETQYF.

This clone was detected once. This chain links TRBV27 with TRBJ1-1, with 10 bases lining up with TRBD1. This CDR3 has 16 amino acids. The V and J ends lost 5 bases and 5 bases, in that order; junction bases with no gene match: 11. CDR1 is MNHEY and CDR2 is SMNVEV in the germline V gene (reference sequence). CDR3 protein: CASSTGQGGYRTEAFF. The CDR3, as DNA: TGTGCCAGCAGTACCGGACAGGGGGGTTACAGAACTGAAGCTTTCTTT.

The V and J genes are TRBV28 and TRBJ2-7; TRBD1 might be the D (5 bases). The CDR3 loop spans 13 amino acids. V was clipped by 6 bases and J by 1 base, with 10 bases between them. CDR1 MDHEN and CDR2 SYDVKM come from the germline V gene. DNA of the CDR3: TGTGCCAGCAGCCCAGGGTTTTCCTACGAGCAGTACTTC. Its translation: CASSPGFSYEQYF.

The chain carries TRBV7-2 and TRBJ2-7; possible D gene TRBD2, 6 bases. V lost 5 bases and J lost 6, with 17 bases in between. Germline V CDR1 and CDR2: SGHTA, FQGNSA. The CDR3 length is 14 residues. The CDR3 sequence: CASSVEGARGEQYF. The CDR3 region has the DNA TGTGCCAGCAGCGTGGAGGGAGCGAGGGGCGAGCAGTACTTC. The variable domain in full, completed from reference TRBV7-2 and TRBJ2-7, reads GAGVSQSPSNKVTEKGKDVELRCDPISGHTALYWYRQSLGQGLEFLIYFQGNSAPDKSGLPSDRFSAERTGGSVSTLTIQRTQQEDSAVYLCASSVEGARGEQYFGPGTRLTVT.

This clone has just a few counts. The rearrangement links TRBV29-1 to TRBJ1-1, with no clear D. The CDR3 extends over 12 amino acids. Germline CDR1 and CDR2: SQVTM and ANQGSEA. Written as DNA, the CDR3 is TGCAGTATATTCCAGGAGGTATCTGAAGCTTTCTTT. Translated: CSIFQEVSEAFF. Based on the CDR3 plus reference TRBV29-1 and TRBJ1-1, the full variable domain is SAVISQKPSRDICQRGTSLTIQCQVDSQVTMMFWYRQQPGQSLTLIATANQGSEATYESGFVIDKFPISRPNLTFSTLTVSNMSPEDSSIYLCSIFQEVSEAFFGQGTRLTVV.

The V gene is TRBV5-1, the J gene TRBJ2-1, with 7 bases identical to TRBD1. CDR3 length: 14 amino acids. CDR1 is SGHRS and CDR2 is YFSETQ in the germline V gene. Trimming cost V 1 base and J 5 bases; bases outside gene matches: 3. The CDR3 region is CASSLFTGDNEQFF. The CDR3 nucleotides are TGCGCCAGCAGCTTGTTTACAGGGGACAATGAGCAGTTCTTC. The full variable domain, in which reference TRBV5-1 and TRBJ2-1 provide the parts outside the CDR3, is KAGVTQTPRYLIKTRGQQVTLSCSPISGHRSVSWYQQTPGQGLQFLFEYFSETQRNKGNFPGRFSGRQFSNSRSEMNVSTLELGDSALYLCASSLFTGDNEQFFGPGTRLTVL.

The V and J genes are TRBV30 and TRBJ2-4; 11 nucleotides match TRBD2. CDR3 length: 14 residues. Germline V gives CDR1 GTSNPN, CDR2 SVGIG (reference sequence). The trim removed 5 bases at V and 7 bases at J, leaving 7 bases unmatched. DNA for the CDR3: TGTGCCTGGGGCACAGGACTAGCGGGTAACATTCAGTACTTC. Translating it yields CAWGTGLAGNIQYF.

The chain uses TRBV28 and TRBJ1-5; D is ambiguous. There are 13 residues in the CDR3. Germline CDR1 reads MDHEN; CDR2 reads SYDVKM. V was pared by 5 bases and J by 3 bases, with 8 bases between. This chain's CDR3 is CASSKDYNQPQHF. The CDR3 coding sequence is TGTGCCAGCAGTAAAGACTACAATCAGCCCCAGCATTTT.

This sequence joins TRBV6-5 and TRBJ2-1; no definite D call. The CDR3 is 11 amino acids. Trimming left V 7 bases short and J 6 bases short, with 7 bases between. The germline CDR1 and CDR2 sequences are MNHEY and SVGAGI. CDR3 DNA sequence: TGTGCCAGCAAAAATAGCAATGAGCAGTTCTTC. It specifies CASKNSNEQFF.

V and J are TRBV11-2 and TRBJ1-6, with 8 bases that match TRBD1. This CDR3 comprises 15 residues. Losses at the gene ends were 1 base for V and 7 bases for J; bases not matched to a gene: 3. In germline, CDR1 is SGHAT, CDR2 FQNNGV. CDR3 in amino acids: CASSLGTGRNSPLHF. Here the CDR3 DNA reads TGTGCCAGCAGCTTAGGGACAGGGCGGAATTCACCCCTCCACTTT.

This chain uses TRBV30 with TRBJ2-1, with D possibly TRBD2 on 6 matching bases. V lost 0 bases and J lost 9, with 6 bases in between. Germline V CDR1 and CDR2: GTSNPN, SVGIG (reference sequence). The CDR3 is made up of 11 amino acids. The CDR3 nucleotides are TGTGCCTGGAGTGTGGGGGGTGAGCAGTTCTTC. The encoded protein is CAWSVGGEQFF.

The chain has TRBV5-1 and TRBJ2-5; D call uncertain. Germline V CDR1 and CDR2: SGHRS, YFSETQ. The length of the CDR3 is 12 residues. V was cut by 4 bases and J by 0 bases, with 4 bases left in between. The CDR3 DNA reads as TGCGCCAGCAGCCTAGACCAAGAGACCCAGTACTTC. Amino acids: CASSLDQETQYF.

This clone was found a few times. V gene TRBV5-1 combines with J gene TRBJ2-2, with TRBD1 matching 7 bases. CDR1 is SGHRS, CDR2 YFSETQ, per germline. J was trimmed by 7 bases and V by 0 bases; bases with no gene match: 6. CDR3 length equals 15 residues. The CDR3 DNA reads as TGCGCCAGCAGCTTGGAGGTAGGGGGCTTCGGGGAGCTGTTTTTT. It specifies CASSLEVGGFGELFF. Looking up the rest from reference TRBV5-1 and TRBJ2-2 gives the full variable domain: KAGVTQTPRYLIKTRGQQVTLSCSPISGHRSVSWYQQTPGQGLQFLFEYFSETQRNKGNFPGRFSGRQFSNSRSEMNVSTLELGDSALYLCASSLEVGGFGELFFGEGSRLTVL.

The chain links TRBV7-3 to TRBJ2-1, with 11 bases identical to TRBD1. CDR1 is SGHTA and CDR2 is FQGTGA in the germline V gene. The CDR3 spans 19 residues. The trim removed 5 bases at V and 1 base at J, leaving 13 bases unmatched. In DNA form, the CDR3 reads TGTGCCAGCAGCCTTCACCGAGGGACAGGGGGGTATTCCTACAATGAGCAGTTCTTC. Its translation is CASSLHRGTGGYSYNEQFF.

The rearrangement links TRBV18 to TRBJ2-7, with 9 bases matching TRBD2. This CDR3 contains 15 residues. V shed 6 bases and J 1 base; nucleotides not matched to a gene: 7. Germline lookup yields CDR1 KGHSH and CDR2 LQKENI. CDR3 residues: CASSQAGGQSYEQYF. The CDR3 nucleotides are TGTGCCAGCTCGCAAGCGGGAGGACAGTCCTACGAGCAGTACTTC.

This clone was detected a few times. J is TRBJ2-3 and V is TRBV15; tentative D call: TRBD1 (5 bases). The end of the DNA aligns better with TRBJ1-5, so the J call may be wrong. This CDR3 spans 13 amino acids. The germline V gene encodes CDR1 LNHNV and CDR2 YYDKDF (reference sequence). The CDR3 loop reads CATSQGYADTQHF. The CDR3 DNA reads TGTGCCACCAGTCAGGGATACGCAGATACGCAGCATTTT.

A single count supports this clone. The chain employs TRBV28 and TRBJ2-7; 9 bases map to TRBD2. J was trimmed by 2 bases and V by 8 bases; bases with no gene match: 7. The germline V gene encodes CDR1 MDHEN and CDR2 SYDVKM. This CDR3 comprises 14 residues. DNA of the CDR3: TGTGCCAGCCGTAGCGGGAGCCTCCCCTACGAGCAGTACTTC. Amino acids: CASRSGSLPYEQYF.

The V call is TRBV27, the J call TRBJ1-2; 7 bases are shared with TRBD1. The CDR3 sequence is 14 residues long. The junction had 10 bases not matched to a gene; V was cut back by 5 bases and J by 7 bases. CDR1 is MNHEY, CDR2 SMNVEV, per germline (reference sequence). CDR3 residues: CASSPLDRAGGYTF. In DNA form, the CDR3 reads TGTGCCAGCAGTCCCCTAGACAGGGCAGGTGGCTACACCTTC.

J is TRBJ1-1 and V is TRBV18; D gene uncertain. V gave up 1 base and J gave up 6 bases, with 18 bases separating them. In germline, CDR1 is KGHSH, CDR2 LQKENI. CDR3 length: 16 amino acids. CDR3 region: CASSPQNPTTVPEAFF. CDR3 nucleotides: TGTGCCAGCTCACCACAAAACCCGACAACCGTCCCTGAAGCTTTCTTT. Using reference TRBV18 and TRBJ1-1 for the parts outside the CDR3, the full variable domain is NAGVMQNPRHLVRRRGQEARLRCSPMKGHSHVYWYRQLPEEGLKFMVYLQKENIIDESGMPKERFSAEFPKEGPSILRIQQVVRGDSAAYFCASSPQNPTTVPEAFFGQGTRLTVV.